Reported below is one T cell receptor (beta chain). For the second PCR, which ran for about 6 to 11 cycles, a sample-barcoded 5' primer and a J-beta primer mix were used. TCRdb re-called the 5' RACE reads through MiXCR, storing one row per CDR3 protein. The table includes approximately 670,000 distinct CDR3 sequences, 35% to 50% detected once. The data originate from a study of blood T cells in healthy people across ages. CDR1 and CDR2 from the germline V gene are DFQATT and SNEGSKA (reference sequence). V lost 1 base and J 5 bases, leaving 11 bases between the germline ends. The CDR3 is 13 residues long.

The sample was blood. This chain uses TRBV20-1 with TRBJ2-5, with D tentatively TRBD1 or TRBD2 (5 bases each). The source of this sequence is an elderly man in good health. CDR3 loop: CSARAGDLETQYF. CDR3 nucleotides: TGCAGTGCTAGAGCCGGGGACCTCGAGACCCAGTACTTC.